One TCR beta chain is described in this entry. Its antigen is unknown. The sample is drawn from a study of blood T cells in healthy people across ages. Study-wide findings and caveats: When set beside aged donors, long-lived donors presented more naive CD4+ cells and higher diversity.

The second PCR ran roughly 7 to 12 cycles with a sample-barcoded 5' primer and J-beta primers. MiXCR, applied by TCRdb to the 5' RACE reads, yields one record per CDR3 protein. The sample includes 2 million or so distinct CDR3 sequences, roughly 50% of them seen just once. The source material was blood. This sequence was found in a woman in her thirties or forties in good health.

The CDR3 spells CAGSRDRSTDTQYF. CDR3 bases: TGTGCCGGATCCCGGGACAGGAGCACAGATACGCAGTATTTT. J is TRBJ2-3 and V is TRBV6-1; 8 positions match TRBD1. Looked up from germline, CDR1 is MNHNS and CDR2 is SASEGT. With V trimmed by 11 bases and J by 0 bases, 7 bases remained unmatched. The CDR3 extends over 14 amino acids.